This entry lists 20 T cell receptor beta chains sequenced from one sample in a study of response to subunit inactivated influenza vaccine. TCRdb ran MiXCR on the RT-PCR reads and lists one entry per CDR3 protein. Of 250,000 to 350,000 distinct CDR3 sequences listed, approximately 20% are singletons. Here the sequenced sample was PBMCs from blood, taken less than 22 months after vaccination. These receptors were collected from a man aged 50 to 69 who received an inactivated influenza vaccine.

The chain uses TRBV12-3 or TRBV12-4 and TRBJ2-3; no definite D call. This CDR3 comprises 11 residues. V lost 6 bases, J lost 7 bases, and 8 bases lay in between. The CDR3 bases are TGTGCCAGCAGCGTCACTCATACGCAGTATTTT. Translating it yields CASSVTHTQYF.

This chain connects TRBV7-2 to TRBJ1-1, with D perhaps matching TRBD1 (6 bases). Looked up from germline, CDR1 is SGHTA and CDR2 is FQGNSA. The CDR3 is 15 residues long. Trimming took off 5 bases at V and 5 bases at J, with 18 bases between the two ends. The CDR3 protein is CASSPLGGGGTEAFF. CDR3 nucleotide sequence: TGTGCCAGCAGCCCCCTCGGAGGGGGAGGGACTGAAGCTTTCTTT.

The chain employs TRBV6-2 or TRBV6-3 and TRBJ1-6, with TRBD1 as a possible D gene (5 bases). Germline CDR1 MNHEY, CDR2 SVGEGT. The CDR3 loop spans 12 amino acids. Trimming removed 8 bases at V and 4 bases at J, with 6 bases between. Here the CDR3 reads CASGHYNSPLHF. The CDR3 nucleotides are TGTGCCAGCGGACATTATAATTCACCCCTCCACTTT.

The chain combines TRBV11-2 with TRBJ2-7; 8 nucleotides match TRBD2. The V gene's germline CDR1 is SGHAT and CDR2 FQNNGV. This CDR3 has 21 residues. V lost 4 bases and J lost 3; bases outside the gene matches: 26. CDR3 region: CASSSIKAPSGPAGGVYEQYF. CDR3 DNA sequence: TGTGCCAGCAGCTCAATTAAGGCCCCCTCTGGGCCGGCGGGAGGAGTCTACGAGCAGTACTTC.

This clonotype was detected only a few times. The chain is built from TRBV2 and TRBJ1-1; no definite D call. From germline, CDR1 is SNHLY and CDR2 FYNNEI. This CDR3 is built from 14 residues. V was cut by 10 bases and J by 1 base, with 16 bases left in between. The CDR3 sequence: CATSKESSNTEAFF. DNA for the CDR3: TGTGCCACCTCAAAGGAGTCATCGAACACTGAAGCTTTCTTT.

The genes are TRBV9 and TRBJ1-6; 8 nucleotides align to TRBD1. Trimming at V came to 0 bases and at J to 12 bases, leaving 5 bases not matched to a gene. This CDR3 region has 14 residues. CDR1 and CDR2 (germline): SGDLS, YYNGEE. DNA of the CDR3: TGTGCCAGCAGCGTAGCAGCAGGGGGCGAACCCCTCCACTTT. Translated: CASSVAAGGEPLHF.

This chain joins TRBV5-6 and TRBJ2-3, with D possibly TRBD1 on 7 matching bases. Germline CDR1 SGHDT, CDR2 YYEEEE. CDR3 length equals 16 residues. Trimming removed 4 bases at V and 4 bases at J, with 19 bases between. The CDR3 bases are TGTGCCAGCAGCATACCTGACAGGGAGGCATCAGATACGCAGTATTTT. Translated: CASSIPDREASDTQYF.

This chain connects TRBV19 to TRBJ1-2; D ambiguous. V dropped 3 bases and J dropped 8 bases, with 16 bases sitting between them. This CDR3 has 14 amino acids. The germline gives CDR1 LNHDA, CDR2 SQIVND (reference sequence). The DNA of the CDR3 is TGTGCCAGTAGTATCGGGTCAGCCGATCGGGGCTACACCTTC. Protein sequence: CASSIGSADRGYTF.

The chain has TRBV7-2 and TRBJ1-2, with a tentative D call TRBD1 (6 bases). Between the trimmed V and J ends, which lost 5 bases and 6 bases, there was a span of 13 bases. The germline gives CDR1 SGHTA, CDR2 FQGNSA. CDR3 length equals 13 residues. CDR3 region: CASSVGTRNGYTF. CDR3 sequence (DNA): TGTGCCAGCAGCGTCGGGACAAGGAATGGCTACACCTTC.

This chain connects TRBV3-1 to TRBJ2-1, with D perhaps matching TRBD2 (6 bases). Germline V gene lookup returns CDR1 LGHDT and CDR2 YNNKEL (reference sequence). V was clipped by 0 bases and J by 4 bases, with 10 bases between them. This CDR3 contains 15 residues. This chain's CDR3 is CASSQDRGNYNEQFF. The CDR3, as DNA: TGTGCCAGCAGCCAAGACCGGGGGAATTACAATGAGCAGTTCTTC.

This clonotype occurred a few times. V is TRBV7-8 and J is TRBJ1-5, with D perhaps matching TRBD1 (5 bases). Germline V CDR1 and CDR2: SGHVS, FQNEAQ. The V end lost 5 bases, the J end lost 0 bases, and 14 bases lay between the germline ends. The CDR3 loop spans 16 amino acids. The CDR3 region is CASSPRDGLSNQPQHF. The CDR3 bases are TGTGCCAGCAGCCCCCGGGACGGACTTAGCAATCAGCCCCAGCATTTT. Full variable domain (rest looked up from reference TRBV7-8 and TRBJ1-5): GAGVSQSPRYKVAKRGQDVALRCDPISGHVSLFWYQQALGQGPEFLTYFQNEAQLDKSGLPSDRFFAERPEGSVSTLKIQRTQQEDSAVYLCASSPRDGLSNQPQHFGDGTRLSIL.

This chain links TRBV3-1 with TRBJ1-1; D uncertain. The germline gives CDR1 LGHDT, CDR2 YNNKEL (reference sequence). V shed 11 bases and J shed 1 base, with 17 bases lying between them. The CDR3 consists of 14 residues. The CDR3 region is CASGMSDRNTEAFF. The DNA for the CDR3 is TGTGCCTCAGGTATGTCGGATAGGAACACTGAAGCTTTCTTT.

V is TRBV6-1 and J is TRBJ1-5; D ambiguous. Germline V gene data show CDR1 as MNHNS and CDR2 as SASEGT. The CDR3 loop spans 13 amino acids. V gave up 2 bases and J gave up 2 bases, with 4 bases separating them. The CDR3 nucleotides read TGTGCCAGCAGTGAATACGGCAATCAGCCCCAGCATTTT. Its translation is CASSEYGNQPQHF.

This chain connects TRBV6-5 to TRBJ1-3, with 10 nucleotides matching TRBD1. The CDR3 consists of 15 residues. V dropped 4 bases and J dropped 2; count of bases not matched to a gene: 2. The germline gives CDR1 MNHEY, CDR2 SVGAGI. DNA for the CDR3: TGTGCCAGCAGTTCCGGGACAGGGGCTGGAAACACCATATATTTT. Its protein product is CASSSGTGAGNTIYF.

This clonotype occurred a few times. The chain uses TRBV6-2 or TRBV6-3 and TRBJ2-7; D is possibly TRBD2 (5 bases). The V gene lost 11 bases and the J gene lost 0 bases, with 11 bases spanning the gap. The germline CDR1 and CDR2 sequences are MNHEY and SVGEGT. This CDR3 is 12 amino acids long. The CDR3 here is CASRGSSYEQYF. The CDR3 region has the DNA TGTGCCTCCAGAGGGAGCTCCTACGAGCAGTACTTC.

Notes on this clonotype: In this CDR3 the conserved last residue, phenylalanine or tryptophan, is missing, so a read error is likely. This rearrangement joins TRBV18 to TRBJ1-1; D not certain. This CDR3 has 13 amino acids. Germline lookup yields CDR1 KGHSH and CDR2 LQKENI. V was cut by 2 bases and J by 5 bases, with 9 bases left in between. The CDR3: CASSPGQRTEAFS. The CDR3 region has the DNA TGTGCCAGCTCACCAGGGCAACGAACTGAAGCTTTCTCT.

The chain combines TRBV11-2 with TRBJ2-7; 8 bases agree with TRBD2. Germline assignment: CDR1 SGHAT and CDR2 FQNNGV. Trimming cost V 6 bases and J 2 bases; bases outside gene matches: 9. The CDR3 has 15 residues. CDR3 in DNA: TGTGCCAGCAGAAAAACGGGGGGGCCGACCTACGAGCAGTACTTC. Its protein product is CASRKTGGPTYEQYF.

Only a few counts were recorded for this clonotype. The V gene is TRBV6-1, the J gene TRBJ1-2; TRBD1 matches at 8 bases. Looked up from germline, CDR1 is MNHNS and CDR2 is SASEGT. V lost 7 bases, J lost 8 bases, and 12 bases stayed unmatched. This CDR3 comprises 14 residues. As DNA, the CDR3 is TGTGCCAGCAAACCTGGGCAGGGGGCGGAAGGCTACACCTTC. Amino acid sequence: CASKPGQGAEGYTF.

The chain couples TRBV20-1 to TRBJ1-5, with 9 bases lining up with TRBD1. The CDR3 has 13 residues. CDR1 and CDR2 (germline): DFQATT, SNEGSKA (reference sequence). V lost 3 bases and J lost 5; bases outside the gene matches: 2. CDR3 protein: CSASRDRDQPQHF. CDR3 in DNA: TGCAGTGCTAGCAGGGACAGGGATCAGCCCCAGCATTTT.

The chain recombines TRBV7-9 with TRBJ2-3; D gene uncertain. This CDR3 has 14 residues. The germline V gene has CDR1 SEHNR and CDR2 FQNEAQ (reference sequence). The V and J ends lost 0 bases and 3 bases respectively, with 7 bases between them. The CDR3, as DNA: TGTGCCAGCAGCTTAGCCACCCGAACAGATACGCAGTATTTT. Amino acids: CASSLATRTDTQYF.